This is a list of T cell receptor beta chains from one sample in a study of technical replicates of blood from a handful of donors. Repertoires were generated with immunoSEQ multiplex PCR, while TCRdb's copy carries only in-frame clones and drops some. The sample lists 54,000 or so clones; roughly 94% were seen once. The specimen was T cells isolated from PBMCs. Receptors originate from a human donor in good health. The CDR3 runs from the conserved cysteine through the conserved F or W.

v_gene: TRBV6-6; j_gene: TRBJ1-4; CDR3aa: CASSLLTEGEKLFF
v_gene: TRBV18; j_gene: TRBJ1-2; CDR3aa: CATRQLANYGYTF
v_gene: TRBV9; j_gene: TRBJ2-3; CDR3aa: CASSGPASTGDTQYF
v_gene: TRBV5-1; j_gene: TRBJ1-1; CDR3aa: CASSAYRVTAEAFF
v_gene: TRBV5-1; j_gene: TRBJ1-2; CDR3aa: CASSFGGRGYYGYTF
v_gene: TRBV5-4; j_gene: TRBJ2-5; CDR3aa: CASSLTGGKHETQYF
v_gene: TRBV10-3; j_gene: TRBJ2-1; CDR3aa: CAISATGSSYNEQFF
v_gene: TRBV28; j_gene: TRBJ2-7; CDR3aa: CATGGRRTRGTRISYEQYF
v_gene: TRBV28; j_gene: TRBJ2-7; CDR3aa: CASSSPAGGSSYEQYF
v_gene: TRBV6-5; j_gene: TRBJ1-2; CDR3aa: CASSYGEGLAYGYTF
v_gene: TRBV5-1; j_gene: TRBJ2-3; CDR3aa: CASSSGAGGPTDTQYF
v_gene: TRBV11-2; j_gene: TRBJ1-2; CDR3aa: CASSPYSNYGYTF
v_gene: TRBV11-2; j_gene: TRBJ2-7; CDR3aa: CASSFDSGRYEQYF
v_gene: TRBV10-1; j_gene: TRBJ1-2; CDR3aa: CASSDHSLGDIYGYTF
v_gene: TRBV29-1; j_gene: TRBJ2-1; CDR3aa: CSGRTSGYNEQFF
v_gene: TRBV14; j_gene: TRBJ1-2; CDR3aa: CASSQLNRGSGYTF
v_gene: TRBV5-1; j_gene: TRBJ2-5; CDR3aa: CASSVYGQETQYF
v_gene: TRBV7-3; j_gene: TRBJ1-4; CDR3aa: CASSAGQVFNEKLFF
v_gene: TRBV28; j_gene: TRBJ1-2; CDR3aa: CASSSPMGQGGAANYGYTF
v_gene: TRBV7-3; j_gene: TRBJ2-5; CDR3aa: CASSLGPGEETQYF
v_gene: TRBV7-6; j_gene: TRBJ2-5; CDR3aa: CASSSVTGGETQYF
v_gene: TRBV11-2; j_gene: TRBJ2-5; CDR3aa: CASSPVTGRMETQYF
v_gene: TRBV7-8; j_gene: TRBJ1-5; CDR3aa: CASSLDVRVYQPQHF
v_gene: TRBV5-5; j_gene: TRBJ2-7; CDR3aa: CASSFGTGSPPYEQYF
v_gene: TRBV5-1; j_gene: TRBJ2-1; CDR3aa: CASSLGKRGDNEQFF
v_gene: TRBV5-1; j_gene: TRBJ1-1; CDR3aa: CASSFRALNTEAFF
v_gene: TRBV7-9; j_gene: TRBJ1-3; CDR3aa: CASVYSGRGLLSGNTIYF
v_gene: TRBV14; j_gene: TRBJ2-5; CDR3aa: CASSQEIPTSGGPLETQYF
v_gene: TRBV6-6; j_gene: TRBJ1-2; CDR3aa: CASSYGEYGYTF
v_gene: TRBV6-5; j_gene: TRBJ1-2; CDR3aa: CASGLNYGYTF
v_gene: TRBV28; j_gene: TRBJ2-1; CDR3aa: CASMGASSYNEQFF
v_gene: TRBV5-1; j_gene: TRBJ2-5; CDR3aa: CASSGSEETQYF
v_gene: TRBV9; j_gene: TRBJ2-1; CDR3aa: CASSKTGQGGNEQFF
v_gene: TRBV7-9; j_gene: TRBJ2-3; CDR3aa: CASSPNTDTQYF
v_gene: TRBV5-1; j_gene: TRBJ1-2; CDR3aa: CASSTGDLYGYTF
v_gene: TRBV5-1; j_gene: TRBJ2-1; CDR3aa: CASSLSRQLGYNEQFF
v_gene: TRBV6-6; j_gene: TRBJ2-7; CDR3aa: CASSATAGELYF
v_gene: TRBV7-3; j_gene: TRBJ2-3; CDR3aa: CASSLNGGGADTQYF
v_gene: TRBV7-8; j_gene: TRBJ2-3; CDR3aa: CASRWDRLPTDTQYF
v_gene: TRBV29-1; j_gene: TRBJ2-1; CDR3aa: CSINPGLAGGAVTYNEQFF
v_gene: TRBV11-2; j_gene: TRBJ1-3; CDR3aa: CASSYGQGLLNTIYF
v_gene: TRBV6-5; j_gene: TRBJ1-5; CDR3aa: CASSRIQGNQPQHF